A selection of T cell receptor beta chains follows, all from one sample in a study of T cell responses to AZD1222 COVID-19 vaccine. Using immunoSEQ multiplex PCR, the repertoire was profiled, and TCRdb retains in-frame clones only, with some absent. The data contain 100,000 to 150,000 clones, approximately 90% of them singletons. The source was peripheral blood, collected 28 days after the second AZD1222 dose. Receptor source: an adult who received the AZD1222 COVID-19 vaccine. Both conserved end residues are part of each CDR3. The D gene is left open where the match is weak. Size is stated for part of the rows, as once, few or many counts, or as a class when the clone is expanded.

J gene	V gene	clone size	D gene	CDR3 protein	CDR3 DNA
TRBJ1-2	TRBV11-3	NA	TRBD1	CASSLPPGQGFGYTF	TGTGCCAGCAGCTTACCTCCGGGACAGGGTTTCGGCTACACCTTC
TRBJ2-7	TRBV11-2	NA	NA	CASRIPGRGYEQYF	TGTGCCAGCAGGATACCGGGACGCGGATACGAGCAGTACTTC
TRBJ2-1	TRBV27	NA	NA	CASSFQPFLYNEQFF	TGTGCCAGCAGTTTCCAACCCTTTCTCTACAATGAGCAGTTCTTC
TRBJ2-3	TRBV9	NA	TRBD2	CASSVAPSGGITDTQYF	TGTGCCAGCAGCGTAGCCCCTAGCGGGGGGATCACAGATACGCAGTATTTT
TRBJ1-2	TRBV4-2	few	TRBD1	CASSQDFGRTGVDGYTF	TGTGCCAGCAGCCAAGATTTCGGTCGGACAGGGGTCGATGGCTACACCTTC
TRBJ2-5	TRBV28	NA	TRBD1	CASSYSGTGGSRETQYF	TGTGCCAGCAGTTACTCCGGGACAGGGGGATCAAGGGAGACCCAGTACTTC
TRBJ1-2	TRBV7-8	NA	NA	CASSLVGPVYGYTF	TGTGCCAGCAGCTTAGTTGGGCCAGTCTATGGCTACACCTTC
TRBJ2-4	TRBV3-1/TRBV3-2	NA	TRBD2	CASRPRGGGNIQYF	TGTGCCAGCAGACCCCGGGGGGGCGGAAACATTCAGTACTTC
TRBJ2-5	TRBV28	NA	TRBD1	CASADGTEETQYF	TGTGCCAGCGCTGACGGGACAGAAGAGACCCAGTACTTC
TRBJ2-2	TRBV4-1	once	NA	CASSPRVGNTGELFF	TGCGCCAGCAGCCCTCGAGTCGGGAACACCGGGGAGCTGTTTTTT
TRBJ1-4	TRBV5-5	NA	NA	CASSLAREEKLFF	TGTGCCAGCAGCTTGGCTAGGGAGGAAAAACTGTTTTTT
TRBJ2-1	TRBV6-6	NA	TRBD2	CASSPGLAGIVHEQFF	TGTGCCAGCTCTCCCGGACTAGCGGGAATAGTACATGAGCAGTTCTTC
TRBJ2-1	TRBV7-9	NA	TRBD2	CASSLFLAAAGNEQFF	TGTGCCAGCAGCTTATTTCTAGCGGCCGCGGGGAATGAGCAGTTCTTC
TRBJ2-1	TRBV7-8	NA	NA	CASSPFGPQVQFF	TGTGCCAGCAGCCCATTCGGTCCTCAAGTGCAGTTCTTC
TRBJ1-6	TRBV5-1	NA	NA	CASTTGGGTSPLHF	TGCGCCAGCACCACCGGGGGCGGTACTTCACCCCTCCACTTT
TRBJ1-1	TRBV27	NA	TRBD1	CASSPDRGANTEAFF	TGTGCCAGCAGTCCAGACAGGGGGGCGAACACTGAAGCTTTCTTT
TRBJ2-1	TRBV11-1	once	NA	CASSHGSGAYNEQFF	TGTGCCAGCAGCCACGGTTCGGGGGCCTACAATGAGCAGTTCTTC
TRBJ1-6	TRBV2	NA	NA	CASSSGDPSYNSPLHF	TGTGCCAGCAGCTCAGGGGACCCCTCCTATAATTCACCCCTCCACTTT
TRBJ2-7	TRBV7-6	NA	TRBD1	CASSLGDSLGGHEQYF	TGTGCCAGCAGCTTAGGGGACAGTCTAGGAGGTCACGAGCAGTACTTC
TRBJ2-5	TRBV18	NA	NA	CASSPPGQHETQYF	TGTGCCAGCTCACCTCCCGGACAGCATGAGACCCAGTACTTC
TRBJ1-2	TRBV7-9	few	NA	CASSLATTENYGYTF	TGTGCCAGCAGCTTAGCCACCACAGAGAACTATGGCTACACCTTC
TRBJ2-7	TRBV6-4	NA	TRBD1	CASSDHRQGGYEQYF	TGTGCCAGCAGTGACCACAGACAGGGGGGCTACGAGCAGTACTTC
TRBJ2-1	TRBV11-3	once	TRBD2	CASSLDRRQGASGRANEQFF	TGTGCCAGCAGCTTAGATCGTCGACAGGGGGCTAGCGGGAGGGCCAATGAGCAGTTCTTC
TRBJ1-5	TRBV3-1/TRBV3-2	once	NA	CASSFQGSGNQPQHF	TGTGCCAGCAGCTTCCAGGGGTCGGGCAATCAGCCCCAGCATTTT
TRBJ2-5	TRBV7-9	NA	NA	CASSLVGAQETQYF	TGTGCCAGCAGCCTTGTGGGGGCCCAAGAGACCCAGTACTTC
TRBJ1-2	TRBV4-1	NA	NA	CASSQETFNYGYTF	TGCGCCAGCAGCCAAGAGACCTTCAACTATGGCTACACCTTC
TRBJ2-3	TRBV27	NA	TRBD2	CASSVLLAGVTDTQYF	TGTGCCAGCAGTGTCCTACTAGCGGGGGTTACAGATACGCAGTATTTT
TRBJ2-7	TRBV2	NA	NA	CASSATGKGVDEQYF	TGTGCCAGCAGCGCCACAGGGAAGGGGGTCGACGAGCAGTACTTC
TRBJ2-5	TRBV6-2/TRBV6-3	medium-sized	TRBD1	CASSTGGNIETQYF	TGTGCCAGCAGTACAGGGGGCAATATCGAGACCCAGTACTTC
TRBJ2-7	TRBV21-1	NA	NA	CASSKAGVCWDNPYEQYF	TGTGCCAGCAGCAAAGCAGGGGTTTGCTGGGACAACCCCTACGAGCAGTACTTC
TRBJ2-5	TRBV6-1	NA	NA	CASSEGRRRETQYF	TGTGCCAGCAGTGAAGGCAGGAGGCGGGAGACCCAGTACTTC
TRBJ1-5	TRBV24-1	NA	TRBD1	CATSGQGATQPQHF	TGTGCCACCAGTGGACAGGGGGCAACTCAGCCCCAGCATTTT
TRBJ1-5	TRBV30	NA	TRBD1	CAWSGDRARQPQHF	TGTGCCTGGAGTGGGGACAGGGCAAGACAGCCCCAGCATTTT
TRBJ2-2	TRBV7-3	NA	NA	CASSLAREPTGELFF	TGTGCCAGCAGCCTCGCCCGGGAGCCCACCGGGGAGCTGTTTTTT
TRBJ2-7	TRBV30	NA	NA	CAWSTPRGSYEQYF	TGTGCCTGGAGTACCCCTAGAGGCTCCTACGAGCAGTACTTC
TRBJ2-5	TRBV5-6	NA	TRBD2	CASSFGLGETQYF	TGTGCCAGCAGCTTCGGACTAGGAGAGACCCAGTACTTC
TRBJ1-1	TRBV18	few	NA	CASSPGKGMNTEAFF	TGTGCCAGCTCACCGGGGAAGGGCATGAACACTGAAGCTTTCTTT